The present TCR beta chain was sequenced within a study of cytomegalovirus exposure and HLA in healthy donors. Donors sampled were nominally healthy, though unrecorded immune exposures were likely. It was with 60 Vbeta and 13 Jbeta primers that the PCR ran. Only in-frame clones appear in the TCRdb table, and some are missing; sequencing was by immunoSEQ multiplex PCR. The top ten clones hold 4.8% of a sample with approximately 110,000 clones, over 60% of them seen once. This CDR3 contains 14 residues. V was trimmed by 0 bases and J by 1 base, leaving 7 bases between them. In germline, CDR1 is SGHKS, CDR2 YYEKEE (reference sequence).

The chain couples TRBV5-5 to TRBJ1-1; D remains unclear. Sample: PBMCs. This TCR was recovered from a man aged 30 to 45 in good health and CMV-seropositive. CDR3 protein: CASSLAGTNTEAFF. The CDR3 bases are TGTGCCAGCAGCTTGGCGGGTACGAACACTGAAGCTTTCTTT.